Listed below are T cell receptor beta chains from one sample, sequenced in a study of cytomegalovirus exposure and HLA in healthy donors. The repertoire was sequenced with immunoSEQ multiplex PCR; TCRdb's copy has only in-frame clones and lacks some. Recorded here are about 170,000 clones; the top ten clones represent about 0.8%. The specimen sequenced was PBMCs. The receptors here all came from a woman between 18 and 29 years old in good health and CMV-seropositive. The CDR3 runs from the conserved cysteine through the conserved F or W. The order of the fields is CDR3 protein, CDR3 DNA, V gene, J gene, D gene. A D gene is named only where the DNA matches it firmly.

CDR3: CASSLGVGTDGYTF; DNA: TGTGCCAGCAGCTTGGGGGTGGGGACAGATGGCTACACCTTC; V: TRBV7-2; J: TRBJ1-2; D: TRBD1
CDR3: CASSATSGTSYEQYF; DNA: TGTGCCAGCAGCGCAACTAGCGGGACATCCTACGAGCAGTACTTC; V: TRBV5-4; J: TRBJ2-7; D: TRBD2
CDR3: CASRAGTGGNGYEQYF; DNA: TGTGCCAGTAGAGCCGGGACAGGGGGTAATGGCTACGAGCAGTACTTC; V: TRBV19; J: TRBJ2-7; D: TRBD1
CDR3: CATSVDRDQPQHF; DNA: TGTGCCACCAGTGTCGACAGGGATCAGCCCCAGCATTTT; V: TRBV15; J: TRBJ1-5; D: TRBD1
CDR3: CASSQTGVPPLHF; DNA: TGCGCCAGCAGCCAGACAGGGGTGCCACCCCTCCACTTT; V: TRBV4-3; J: TRBJ1-6; D: TRBD1
CDR3: CASSFGTSGAQETQYF; DNA: TGCGCCAGCAGCTTTGGTACTAGCGGGGCCCAAGAGACCCAGTACTTC; V: TRBV5-1; J: TRBJ2-5; D: TRBD2
CDR3: CASSSQGGREKLFF; DNA: TGTGCCAGCAGTTCACAGGGGGGTAGAGAAAAACTGTTTTTT; V: TRBV6-6; J: TRBJ1-4; D: TRBD1
CDR3: CASSTGGPQETQYF; DNA: TGCGCCAGCAGCACAGGTGGTCCCCAAGAGACCCAGTACTTC; V: TRBV5-1; J: TRBJ2-5; D: NA
CDR3: CASSFASPSYEQYF; DNA: TGCGCCAGCAGCTTCGCGTCACCCTCCTACGAGCAGTACTTC; V: TRBV5-1; J: TRBJ2-7; D: NA
CDR3: CASSSLQGAQEKLFF; DNA: TGCGCCAGCAGCTCTTTACAGGGGGCGCAGGAAAAACTGTTTTTT; V: TRBV5-1; J: TRBJ1-4; D: TRBD1
CDR3: CASKVHRGNEQYF; DNA: TGTGCCAGCAAGGTTCACAGGGGCAACGAGCAGTACTTC; V: TRBV2; J: TRBJ2-7; D: TRBD1
CDR3: CASAGGLAGETQYF; DNA: TGTGCCAGCGCCGGGGGACTAGCCGGGGAGACCCAGTACTTC; V: TRBV2; J: TRBJ2-5; D: TRBD2
CDR3: CSVGPSGAYEQYF; DNA: TGCAGCGTTGGGCCTAGCGGGGCATACGAGCAGTACTTC; V: TRBV29-1; J: TRBJ2-7; D: TRBD2
CDR3: CASSLRDREMGELFF; DNA: TGTGCCAGCAGCCTCCGGGACAGGGAGATGGGGGAGCTGTTTTTT; V: TRBV6-5; J: TRBJ2-2; D: TRBD1
CDR3: CASSYSTGSEAFF; DNA: TGTGCCAGCAGTTACTCGACAGGGTCTGAAGCTTTCTTT; V: TRBV6-5; J: TRBJ1-1; D: TRBD1
CDR3: CAWSRGSGNTIYF; DNA: TGTGCCTGGAGCAGGGGGTCTGGAAACACCATATATTTT; V: TRBV30; J: TRBJ1-3; D: TRBD1
CDR3: CASSSGGGGTDTQYF; DNA: TGCGCCAGCAGCTCCGGAGGGGGCGGCACAGATACGCAGTATTTT; V: TRBV5-1; J: TRBJ2-3; D: NA
CDR3: CASSYRGGNQPQYF; DNA: TGTGCCAGCAGTTACCGGGGGGGCAATCAGCCCCAGTATTTT; V: TRBV6-5; J: TRBJ2-3; D: TRBD2
CDR3: CASSEVLAGTYNEQFF; DNA: TGTGCCAGCAGTGAAGTTCTAGCGGGGACCTACAATGAGCAGTTCTTC; V: TRBV2; J: TRBJ2-1; D: TRBD2
CDR3: CASSRTSGFTDTQYF; DNA: TGTGCCAGCAGCCGAACTAGCGGATTCACAGATACGCAGTATTTT; V: TRBV11-2; J: TRBJ2-3; D: TRBD2
CDR3: CASSRYEQYF; DNA: TGTGCCAGCAGCCGCTACGAGCAGTACTTC; V: TRBV28; J: TRBJ2-7; D: NA
CDR3: CASSYSAGYNEQFF; DNA: TGTGCCAGCAGTTACTCGGCAGGCTACAATGAGCAGTTCTTC; V: TRBV6-6; J: TRBJ2-1; D: NA
CDR3: CASSQQGGETQYF; DNA: TGCGCCAGCAGCCAACAGGGAGGAGAGACCCAGTACTTC; V: TRBV4-3; J: TRBJ2-5; D: NA
CDR3: CASSLGLAETYEQYF; DNA: TGTGCCAGCAGCTTGGGACTAGCGGAAACCTACGAGCAGTACTTC; V: TRBV5-4; J: TRBJ2-7; D: TRBD2
CDR3: CAWTFRGSHQPQHF; DNA: TGTGCCTGGACTTTCAGGGGGAGCCATCAGCCCCAGCATTTT; V: TRBV30; J: TRBJ1-5; D: TRBD1
CDR3: CASSMGSLVYTQYF; DNA: TGTGCCAGTAGTATGGGCTCATTGGTATATACGCAGTATTTT; V: TRBV19; J: TRBJ2-3; D: NA